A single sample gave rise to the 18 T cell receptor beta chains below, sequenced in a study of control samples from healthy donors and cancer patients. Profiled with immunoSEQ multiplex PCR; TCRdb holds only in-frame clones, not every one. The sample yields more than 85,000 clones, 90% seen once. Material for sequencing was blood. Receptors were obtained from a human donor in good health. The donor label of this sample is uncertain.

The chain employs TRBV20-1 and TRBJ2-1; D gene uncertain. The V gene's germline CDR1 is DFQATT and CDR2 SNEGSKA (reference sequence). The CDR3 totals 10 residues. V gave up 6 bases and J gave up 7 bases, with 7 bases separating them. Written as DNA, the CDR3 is TGCAGTGCCCTTGAGAATGAGCAGTTCTTC. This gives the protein CSALENEQFF.

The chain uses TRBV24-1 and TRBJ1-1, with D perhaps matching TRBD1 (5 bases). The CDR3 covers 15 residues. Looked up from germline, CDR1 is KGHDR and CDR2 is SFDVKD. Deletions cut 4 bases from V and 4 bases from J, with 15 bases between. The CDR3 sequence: CATSETRGGVTEAFF. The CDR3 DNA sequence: TGTGCCACCAGTGAAACCCGGGGGGGAGTCACTGAAGCTTTCTTT.

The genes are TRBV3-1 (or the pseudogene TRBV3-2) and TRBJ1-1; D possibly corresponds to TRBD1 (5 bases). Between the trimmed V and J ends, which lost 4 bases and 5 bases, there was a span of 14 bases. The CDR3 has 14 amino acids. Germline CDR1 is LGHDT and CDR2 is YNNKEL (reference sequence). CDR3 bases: TGTGCCAGCAGCCTCGGGACGTCGGGGACTGAAGCTTTCTTT. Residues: CASSLGTSGTEAFF.

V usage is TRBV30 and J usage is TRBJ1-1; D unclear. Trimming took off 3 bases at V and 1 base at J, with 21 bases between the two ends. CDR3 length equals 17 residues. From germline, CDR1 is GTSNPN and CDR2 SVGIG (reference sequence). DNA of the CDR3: TGTGCCTGGAGGCCTGGTATTCACGTACGGAGGAACACTGAAGCTTTCTTT. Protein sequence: CAWRPGIHVRRNTEAFF.

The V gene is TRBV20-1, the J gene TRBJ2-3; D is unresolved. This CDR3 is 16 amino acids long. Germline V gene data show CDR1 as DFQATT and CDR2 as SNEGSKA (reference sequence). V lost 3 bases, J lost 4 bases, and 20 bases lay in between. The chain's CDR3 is CSASSPPGPLPDTQYF. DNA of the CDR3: TGCAGTGCTAGTTCTCCTCCGGGCCCACTCCCAGATACGCAGTATTTT.

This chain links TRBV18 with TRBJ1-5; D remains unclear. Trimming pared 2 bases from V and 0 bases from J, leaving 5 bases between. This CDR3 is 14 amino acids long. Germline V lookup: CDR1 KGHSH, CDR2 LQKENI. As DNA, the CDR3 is TGTGCCAGCTCACCAGGGGATAGCAATCAGCCCCAGCATTTT. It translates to CASSPGDSNQPQHF.

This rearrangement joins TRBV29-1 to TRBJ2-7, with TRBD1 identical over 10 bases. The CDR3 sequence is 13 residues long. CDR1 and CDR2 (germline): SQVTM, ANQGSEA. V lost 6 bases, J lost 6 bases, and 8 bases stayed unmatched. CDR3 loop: CSVVPGQGPEQYF. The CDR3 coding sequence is TGCAGCGTCGTACCGGGACAGGGGCCCGAGCAGTACTTC.

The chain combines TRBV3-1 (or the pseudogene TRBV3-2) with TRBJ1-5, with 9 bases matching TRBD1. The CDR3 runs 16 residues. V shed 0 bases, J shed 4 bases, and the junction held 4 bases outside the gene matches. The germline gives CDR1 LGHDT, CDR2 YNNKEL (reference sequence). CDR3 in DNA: TGTGCCAGCAGCCAAGAGGACAGGGGAAGAAATCAGCCCCAGCATTTT. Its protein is CASSQEDRGRNQPQHF.

The CDR3: CASRLRDFGSYNEQFF. CDR3 nucleotides: TGTGCCAGCAGACTCCGGGACTTCGGGTCGTACAATGAGCAGTTCTTC. The chain links TRBV2 to TRBJ2-1; possibly TRBD2 for D (6 bases). The germline V and J ends were trimmed by 6 bases and 4 bases, with 19 bases remaining between them. This CDR3 has 16 residues. Germline CDR1 and CDR2: SNHLY and FYNNEI. The full variable domain, its missing parts supplied by reference TRBV2 and TRBJ2-1, is EPEVTQTPSHQVTQMGQEVILRCVPISNHLYFYWYRQILGQKVEFLVSFYNNEISEKSEIFDDQFSVERPDGSNFTLKIRSTKLEDSAMYFCASRLRDFGSYNEQFFGPGTRLTVL.

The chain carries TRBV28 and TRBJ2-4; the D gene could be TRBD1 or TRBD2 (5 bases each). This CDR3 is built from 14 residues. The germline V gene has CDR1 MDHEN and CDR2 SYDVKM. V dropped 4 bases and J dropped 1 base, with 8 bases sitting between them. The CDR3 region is CASSWGRAKNIQYF. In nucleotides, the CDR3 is TGTGCCAGCAGTTGGGGACGGGCCAAAAACATTCAGTACTTC.

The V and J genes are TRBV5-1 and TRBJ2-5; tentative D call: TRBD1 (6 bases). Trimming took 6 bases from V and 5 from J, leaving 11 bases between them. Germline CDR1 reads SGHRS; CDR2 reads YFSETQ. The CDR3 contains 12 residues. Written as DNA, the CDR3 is TGCGCCAGCACCGGGACATCGGAGACCCAGTACTTC. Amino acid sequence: CASTGTSETQYF.

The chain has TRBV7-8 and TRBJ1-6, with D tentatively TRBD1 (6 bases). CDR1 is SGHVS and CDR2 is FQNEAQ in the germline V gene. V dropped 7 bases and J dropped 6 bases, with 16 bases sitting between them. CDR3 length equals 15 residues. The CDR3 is CASNPSGQPNSPLHF. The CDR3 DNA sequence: TGTGCCAGCAACCCAAGTGGACAGCCTAATTCACCCCTCCACTTT.

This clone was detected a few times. As DNA, the CDR3 is TGCGCCAGCAGTCGGGGGCCTCCTTCTGGAACTGAAGCTTTCTTT. Translated, it gives CASSRGPPSGTEAFF. This sequence joins TRBV23-1 and TRBJ1-1; possible D gene TRBD1, 6 bases. TRBV23-1 is an ORF; its function is uncertain. V dropped 4 bases and J dropped 5 bases, with 17 bases sitting between them. This CDR3 is built from 15 residues.

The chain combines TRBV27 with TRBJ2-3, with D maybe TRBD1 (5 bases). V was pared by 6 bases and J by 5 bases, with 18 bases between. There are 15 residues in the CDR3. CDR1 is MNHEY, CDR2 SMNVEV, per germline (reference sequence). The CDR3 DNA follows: TGTGCCAGCAGCCCCCTCGACAGAAGGAAAGATACGCAGTATTTT. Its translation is CASSPLDRRKDTQYF.

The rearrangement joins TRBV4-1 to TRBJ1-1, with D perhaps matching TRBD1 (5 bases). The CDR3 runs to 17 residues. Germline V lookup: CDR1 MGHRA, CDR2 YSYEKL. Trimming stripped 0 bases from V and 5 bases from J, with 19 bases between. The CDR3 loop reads CASSQEREGRWVTEAFF. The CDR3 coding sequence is TGCGCCAGCAGCCAAGAGAGGGAGGGGAGGTGGGTGACTGAAGCTTTCTTT.

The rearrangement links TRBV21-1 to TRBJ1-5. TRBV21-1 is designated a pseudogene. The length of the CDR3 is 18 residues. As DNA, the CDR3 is TGTGCCAGCAGCAAAGCGCGGGAGCAGGGCCTAGTAAATCAGCCCCAGCATTTT. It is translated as CASSKAREQGLVNQPQHF.

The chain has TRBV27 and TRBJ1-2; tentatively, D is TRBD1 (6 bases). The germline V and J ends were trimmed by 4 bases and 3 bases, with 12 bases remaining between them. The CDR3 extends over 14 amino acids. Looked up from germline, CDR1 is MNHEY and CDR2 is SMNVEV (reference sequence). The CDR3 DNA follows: TGTGCCAGCAGTTCCACACAGGGCTACTATGGCTACACCTTC. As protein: CASSSTQGYYGYTF.

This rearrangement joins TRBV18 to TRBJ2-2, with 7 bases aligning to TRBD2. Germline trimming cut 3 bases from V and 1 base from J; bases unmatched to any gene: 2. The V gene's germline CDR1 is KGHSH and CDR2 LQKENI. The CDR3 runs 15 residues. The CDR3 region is CASSPQRGNTGELFF. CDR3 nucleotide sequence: TGTGCCAGCTCACCCCAGCGGGGGAACACCGGGGAGCTGTTTTTT.